Below are 19 T cell receptor beta chains sequenced from a single sample in a study of tumor-infiltrating lymphocytes in primary liver carcinoma. Researchers generated TCR beta cDNA from approximately 0.55 ug of total RNA, relying on a constant-region primer. Slightly modified ARM-PCR served as the procedure for the TCR beta libraries. These libraries came from three rounds of nested multiplex PCR. TRBV1-TRBV30 forward primers and a C-beta reverse primer were used in the first two PCR rounds, which each ran for approximately 10 cycles. TCRdb re-analysed the multiplex PCR reads in MiXCR, keeping a single row per CDR3 protein. The sample comprises approximately 300,000 distinct CDR3 sequences, over 55% of which are singletons, and roughly 9% rests with the top ten. Alongside blood RNA obtained from unsorted whole blood, germline DNA was also extracted. The sample consisted of peripheral blood. The receptor source for this set is a man between 35 and 55 years old with primary liver carcinoma and hepatitis B virus infection.

In its sample, this clonotype was seen many times. J is TRBJ1-2 and V is TRBV29-1; maybe TRBD1 (5 bases). Germline V gene sequence: CDR1 SQVTM, CDR2 ANQGSEA. V lost 0 bases and J 4 bases, leaving 9 bases between the germline ends. CDR3 size: 13 residues. The CDR3 protein is CSVEDYRGYGYTF. CDR3 nucleotides: TGCAGCGTTGAAGATTATAGGGGCTATGGCTACACCTTC.

Comments on this clonotype: A junction boundary mismatches the germline segment, possibly from a read error. The chain combines TRBV6-5 with TRBJ1-4; D is perhaps TRBD1 (6 bases). This CDR3 contains 14 residues. Germline values: CDR1 MNHEY, CDR2 SVGAGI. CDR3 in amino acids: CASSFLQGSEKLFF. The CDR3 DNA is TGTGCCAGCAGCTTCTTGCAGGGGAGTGAAAAACTGTTTTTC.

Remarks on this clonotype: Since a much larger clone is just one base distant, this may be a read error. The chain uses TRBV6-1 and TRBJ2-3; D might be TRBD1 (5 bases). The CDR3 covers 15 residues. CDR1 and CDR2 from the germline V gene are MNHNS and SASEGT. The CDR3 loop is CASSRETGPTDTHYF. CDR3 coding DNA: TGTGCCAGCAGCCGAGAAACAGGTCCCACAGATACGCACTATTTT.

This clonotype has more than one count but fewer than ten. At one boundary the junction diverges from the germline segment, which might be a read error. The CDR3 DNA reads as TGTGCCAGCAGCCAAGTGGGGAGCACCCGGGAGCTGTTTTTT. As protein: CASSQVGSTRELFF. The chain has TRBV4-2 and TRBJ2-2; possibly TRBD2 for D (5 bases). The germline gives CDR1 LGHNA, CDR2 YNFKEQ. This CDR3 has 14 residues.

Turning to this clonotype: At one end the junction does not follow the germline gene, possibly because of a read error. This chain connects TRBV11-2 to TRBJ1-2; D is undetermined. Germline V gene data show CDR1 as SGHAT and CDR2 as FQNNGV. The CDR3 covers 15 residues. DNA of the CDR3: TGTGCCAGCAGCCCAGAGAGAGCGGCTTTGTATGACTACACCTTC. Protein sequence: CASSPERAALYDYTF.

Concerning this clonotype: Given a much more abundant clone one base away, this may be a read error. The chain carries TRBV4-2 and TRBJ2-1; 7 bases agree with TRBD2. The CDR3 is 14 residues long. Germline CDR1 is LGHNA and CDR2 is YNFKEQ. In nucleotides, the CDR3 is TGTGCCAGCAGCCAAGAGCGGGGGTACAATGAGCAGCTCTTC. Translation: CASSQERGYNEQLF.

This clonotype occurred many times. V usage is TRBV6-1 and J usage is TRBJ2-7; a weak D match, TRBD1 (5 bases). With 5 bases removed from V and 1 base from J, the gap between germline ends came to 12 bases. Germline CDR1 MNHNS, CDR2 SASEGT. This CDR3 comprises 14 residues. CDR3 region: CASSSGKGSYEQYF. CDR3 nucleotide sequence: TGTGCCAGCAGTTCAGGGAAGGGTTCCTACGAGCAGTACTTC.

V is TRBV29-1 and J is TRBJ2-5, with D perhaps TRBD2 (7 bases). CDR3 length equals 13 residues. Looked up from germline, CDR1 is SQVTM and CDR2 is ANQGSEA. The V and J ends lost 2 bases and 7 bases respectively, with 14 bases between them. The CDR3 DNA sequence: TGCAGCGTTGAAAACGGGGGAGGGGGGACCCAGTACTTC. Translating gives CSVENGGGGTQYF.

To note about this clonotype: This may be a read error, as it is one base from a much larger clone. Since the CDR3 does not end with the conserved phenylalanine or tryptophan, this likely comes from a read error. The J gene is TRBJ2-7, the V gene TRBV6-1; 14 nucleotides align to TRBD2. The CDR3 is 15 amino acids. The germline CDR1 and CDR2 sequences are MNHNS and SASEGT. Unmatched junction bases numbered 4, after V lost 4 bases and J lost 5 bases. The CDR3 is CASSGGTSGSHEQYL. CDR3 nucleotides: TGTGCCAGCAGTGGTGGGACTAGCGGGAGTCACGAGCAGTACTTG.

On this clonotype itself: A much larger clone is a single base away; this may be a read error. The chain combines TRBV12-3 or TRBV12-4 with TRBJ2-7; D unresolved. This CDR3 has 13 residues. The DNA for the CDR3 is TGTGCCTGCAGTCCGGACGGGCCCTACGAGCAGTACTTC. As protein: CACSPDGPYEQYF.

Comment on this clonotype: A clone one base away is much larger, so this may be a read error. The chain joins TRBV4-1 to TRBJ2-5; TRBD2 might be the D (6 bases). Germline assignment: CDR1 MGHRA and CDR2 YSYEKL. The CDR3 runs 14 residues. V was shortened by 8 bases and J by 3 bases, with 16 bases between the two germline ends. CDR3 nucleotide sequence: TGCGCCAGCGGCCCCCTGGACTATAAAGAGACCCAGTACTTC. Translated, it gives CASGPLDYKETQYF.

The chain employs TRBV11-1 and TRBJ2-7; 9 bases match TRBD1. V lost 6 bases, J lost 7 bases, and 13 bases stayed unmatched. There are 15 residues in the CDR3. CDR1 and CDR2 from the germline V gene are SGHAT and FQDESV (reference sequence). CDR3 protein: CASRYAGQGMREQYF. CDR3 nucleotide sequence: TGTGCCAGCAGATACGCGGGACAGGGAATGAGAGAGCAGTACTTC.

This clonotype has a single count. Being one base from a much bigger clone, this may be a read error. CDR3 in DNA: TGTGCCACCGTGTCAGGGTCGGGAGAGACCCAGTACTTC. The encoded protein is CATVSGSGETQYF. The V gene is TRBV10-3, the J gene TRBJ2-5; D is perhaps TRBD1 (5 bases). Germline CDR1 is ENHRY and CDR2 is SYGVKD. With 10 bases removed from V and 4 bases from J, the gap between germline ends came to 16 bases. There are 13 residues in the CDR3.

On this clonotype: Germline is not matched at one junction end, which may reflect a read error. CDR3 nucleotide sequence: TGTGCCAGCAGTGAGGACAGGGGTTGGAGGGAGACACAGTACTTC. As protein: CASSEDRGWRETQYF. The V call is TRBV2, the J call TRBJ2-5; the match to TRBD1 covers 9 bases. The CDR3 extends over 15 amino acids. Germline CDR1 reads SNHLY; CDR2 reads FYNNEI.

The chain employs TRBV30 and TRBJ2-7, with 9 bases identical to TRBD1. CDR1 is GTSNPN and CDR2 is SVGIG in the germline V gene (reference sequence). This CDR3 is built from 12 residues. The CDR3 sequence is CAWGQGAYEQYF. In DNA form, the CDR3 reads TGTGCTTGGGGACAGGGAGCCTACGAGCAGTACTTC.

This clonotype was seen more than once but under ten times. The chain couples TRBV7-8 to TRBJ1-2; 8 bases line up with TRBD1. CDR1 is SGHVS, CDR2 FQNEAQ, per germline. With 5 bases clipped from V and 4 bases from J, the junction kept 15 bases outside the gene matches. The CDR3 is 17 amino acids. The CDR3 sequence: CASSQPPGQGVFYGYTF. In nucleotides, the CDR3 is TGTGCCAGCAGCCAGCCCCCCGGACAGGGTGTTTTCTATGGCTACACCTTC.

Comment on this clonotype: The CDR3 does not close with the conserved phenylalanine or tryptophan, likely indicating a read error. It is unclear where the CDR3 begins or ends on the DNA, so no DNA is shown, and the CDR3 is as TCRdb lists it. The CDR3 here is CASSEAGGFNQPQHS. The rearrangement uses TRBV6-1 and TRBJ1-5. Germline V gives CDR1 MNHNS, CDR2 SASEGT. Including both end residues, the CDR3 is 15 amino acids long.

Comment on this clonotype: At one end the junction does not follow the germline gene, possibly because of a read error. The chain recombines TRBV5-6 with TRBJ2-1, with 8 bases that match TRBD2. The CDR3 sequence is 17 residues long. CDR1 SGHDT and CDR2 YYEEEE come from the germline V gene. The CDR3 is CASSLVPSGPSYNERFF. DNA of the CDR3: TGTGCCAGCAGCTTGGTGCCTAGCGGGCCCTCCTACAATGAGCGGTTCTTC. The entire variable domain, with the rest obtained from reference TRBV5-6 and TRBJ2-1, is as follows: DAGVTQSPTHLIKTRGQQVTLRCSPKSGHDTVSWYQQALGQGPQFIFQYYEEEERQRGNFPDRFSGHQFPNYSSELNVNALLLGDSALYLCASSLVPSGPSYNERFFGPGTRLTVL.

About this clonotype: A much larger clone is a single base away; this may be a read error. This chain links TRBV6-1 with TRBJ2-1; D gene ambiguous. CDR1 is MNHNS, CDR2 SASEGT, per germline. Deletions cut 4 bases from V and 4 bases from J, with 8 bases between. CDR3 size: 13 residues. The CDR3 DNA follows: TGTGCCAGCAGTGTCCACGGATACAATGAGCAGTTCTTC. Its translation: CASSVHGYNEQFF.